What follows are 22 T cell receptor beta chains derived from one specimen sequenced in a study of blood T cell repertoires in COVID-19. Clones were read by immunoSEQ multiplex PCR, and TCRdb kept only the in-frame ones, dropping some. The table shows 250,000 to 300,000 clones, with 75% to 90% occurring only once. The material sequenced was peripheral blood. Receptors originate from a man aged 25-45 years with active or convalescent COVID-19.

The chain links TRBV6-5 to TRBJ1-1; D gene uncertain. Trimming took 0 bases from V and 5 from J, leaving 7 bases between them. The CDR3 spans 13 residues. Germline V gene lookup returns CDR1 MNHEY and CDR2 SVGAGI. The CDR3 loop reads CASSYSFRTEAFF. The DNA of the CDR3 is TGTGCCAGCAGTTACTCGTTCAGGACTGAAGCTTTCTTT.

The rearrangement joins TRBV30 to TRBJ1-4; tentatively, D is TRBD1 (6 bases). Germline V lookup: CDR1 GTSNPN, CDR2 SVGIG (reference sequence). The CDR3 extends over 12 amino acids. V lost 4 bases to trimming and J lost 10 bases, with 13 bases between them. The CDR3 bases are TGTGCCTGGACTACGGACAGTCGAAAACTGTTTTTT. The encoded protein is CAWTTDSRKLFF.

The chain employs TRBV7-2 and TRBJ1-1, with D uncertain. Trimming removed 0 bases from V and 6 bases from J, with 17 bases in between. Germline CDR1 reads SGHTA; CDR2 reads FQGNSA. CDR3 length: 16 residues. The CDR3 DNA is TGTGCCAGCAGCTTAGCTGTCGATAGGAGGGCATCTGAAGCTTTCTTT. Encoded protein: CASSLAVDRRASEAFF.

The V gene is TRBV19, the J gene TRBJ1-4, with 7 nucleotides matching TRBD1. The CDR3 loop spans 15 amino acids. Trimming took 6 bases from V and 5 from J; bases not matched to a gene: 9. Germline CDR1 reads LNHDA; CDR2 reads SQIVND (reference sequence). CDR3 sequence: CASRERGTANEKLFF. CDR3 nucleotides: TGTGCCAGTAGAGAGAGGGGGACAGCAAATGAAAAACTGTTTTTT.

The chain is built from TRBV11-2 and TRBJ2-7; TRBD1 agrees at 9 bases. Germline V gene sequence: CDR1 SGHAT, CDR2 FQNNGV. CDR3 size: 14 residues. With 3 bases clipped from V and 3 bases from J, the junction kept 3 bases outside the gene matches. CDR3 region: CASSFGQGIYEQYF. CDR3 bases: TGTGCCAGCAGCTTTGGACAGGGGATCTACGAGCAGTACTTC.

This clone has at least ten counts. This sequence joins TRBV7-9 and TRBJ1-1, with unresolved D. Deletions cut 1 base from V and 1 base from J, with 10 bases between. CDR1 and CDR2 from the germline V gene are SEHNR and FQNEAQ (reference sequence). The CDR3 extends over 15 amino acids. DNA for the CDR3: TGTGCCAGCAGCTTAGAGTTAAGAGCGAACACTGAAGCTTTCTTT. It specifies CASSLELRANTEAFF.

V is TRBV6-5 and J is TRBJ2-1, with 8 bases that match TRBD2. V dropped 5 bases and J dropped 2; count of bases not matched to a gene: 5. CDR3 length: 15 residues. Germline V CDR1 and CDR2: MNHEY, SVGAGI. CDR3 nucleotide sequence: TGTGCCAGCAGTATACTAGCGGACCCCTACAATGAGCAGTTCTTC. This gives the protein CASSILADPYNEQFF.

The genes are TRBV5-1 and TRBJ2-5, with a possible D match to TRBD2 (5 bases). V lost 4 bases, J lost 3 bases, and 10 bases lay in between. The CDR3 length is 13 residues. Germline-derived CDR1 and CDR2 are SGHRS and YFSETQ. The CDR3 DNA reads as TGCGCCAGCAGCCCTGGACTGGAAGAGACCCAGTACTTC. Its protein is CASSPGLEETQYF. Looking up the rest from reference TRBV5-1 and TRBJ2-5 gives the full variable domain: KAGVTQTPRYLIKTRGQQVTLSCSPISGHRSVSWYQQTPGQGLQFLFEYFSETQRNKGNFPGRFSGRQFSNSRSEMNVSTLELGDSALYLCASSPGLEETQYFGPGTRLLVL.

This chain links TRBV19 with TRBJ2-1; TRBD1 aligns across 9 bases. Germline V gene lookup returns CDR1 LNHDA and CDR2 SQIVND (reference sequence). The ends lost 5 bases at V and 8 bases at J; junction bases unmatched: 4. This CDR3 is 13 amino acids long. This CDR3 is CASSYRGLDEQFF. CDR3 sequence (DNA): TGTGCCAGTAGTTACAGGGGGCTCGATGAGCAGTTCTTC.

The V gene is TRBV19, the J gene TRBJ1-5; D unresolved. The length of the CDR3 is 13 residues. V lost 7 bases, J lost 8 bases, and 15 bases lay in between. Germline CDR1 reads LNHDA; CDR2 reads SQIVND (reference sequence). CDR3 sequence (DNA): TGTGCCAGTAATACGGACTCGGGTAAGCCCCAGCATTTT. Protein: CASNTDSGKPQHF. The entire variable domain, with the rest obtained from reference TRBV19 and TRBJ1-5, is as follows: DGGITQSPKYLFRKEGQNVTLSCEQNLNHDAMYWYRQDPGQGLRLIYYSQIVNDFQKGDIAEGYSVSREKKESFPLTVTSAQKNPTAFYLCASNTDSGKPQHFGDGTRLSIL.

V gene TRBV4-1 combines with J gene TRBJ2-1; 13 bases map to TRBD2. Germline V gene data show CDR1 as MGHRA and CDR2 as YSYEKL. V trimming: 2 bases; J trimming: 5 bases; junction bases outside the gene matches: 15. The CDR3 is 20 residues long. For the CDR3, the DNA is TGCGCCAGCAGCCAAAAGTTGGGGCCCAGGACTAGCGGGGGCCACAATGAGCAGTTCTTC. It yields the protein CASSQKLGPRTSGGHNEQFF.

V usage is TRBV2 and J usage is TRBJ1-5; 9 bases map to TRBD1. The length of the CDR3 is 16 residues. V trimming: 2 bases; J trimming: 6 bases; junction bases outside the gene matches: 8. Germline assignment: CDR1 SNHLY and CDR2 FYNNEI. CDR3 in amino acids: CASSELGQGKGQPQHF. Written as DNA, the CDR3 is TGTGCCAGCAGTGAATTAGGACAGGGGAAAGGTCAGCCCCAGCATTTT.

This sequence joins TRBV29-1 and TRBJ2-7; TRBD2 might be the D (7 bases). V lost 6 bases to trimming and J lost 6 bases, with 15 bases between them. The length of the CDR3 is 12 residues. Germline CDR1 reads SQVTM; CDR2 reads ANQGSEA. The CDR3 loop is CSVLWGGSEQYF. As DNA, the CDR3 is TGCAGCGTCCTCTGGGGGGGCAGCGAGCAGTACTTC.

The chain uses TRBV5-1 and TRBJ2-3; no firm D call. The CDR3 loop spans 15 amino acids. The V end lost 0 bases, the J end lost 0 bases, and 8 bases lay between the germline ends. Germline CDR1 and CDR2: SGHRS and YFSETQ. The CDR3 loop is CASSLARASTDTQYF. The DNA for the CDR3 is TGCGCCAGCAGCTTGGCGAGAGCGAGCACAGATACGCAGTATTTT.

V gene TRBV23-1 combines with J gene TRBJ1-5; D may be TRBD1 (6 bases). TRBV23-1 is identified as an open reading frame with a role that is uncertain. Trimming shortened V by 2 bases and J by 0 bases, and 14 bases separated the two germline ends. This CDR3 is built from 17 residues. The chain's CDR3 is CASSQRIKGDSNQPQHF. DNA for the CDR3: TGCGCCAGCAGTCAACGGATCAAGGGGGATAGCAATCAGCCCCAGCATTTT.

This chain joins TRBV7-2 and TRBJ2-7; 7 positions agree with TRBD1. Germline CDR1 is SGHTA and CDR2 is FQGNSA. The V segment lost 4 bases and the J segment 4 bases; nucleotides outside the gene matches: 7. This CDR3 is 14 amino acids long. This CDR3 is CASSSPGTVYEQYF. DNA of the CDR3: TGTGCCAGCAGCTCCCCTGGGACAGTATACGAGCAGTACTTC.

In DNA form, the CDR3 reads TGTGCCAGCGGAAGGACAGAGGACTATGGCTACACCTTC. It specifies CASGRTEDYGYTF. V is TRBV12-3 or TRBV12-4 and J is TRBJ1-2; perhaps TRBD1 as D (6 bases). The CDR3 loop spans 13 amino acids. The germline V and J ends were trimmed by 8 bases and 3 bases, with 13 bases remaining between them.

This clone was seen only once. The chain uses TRBV11-2 and TRBJ2-7, with 7 bases identical to TRBD1. The CDR3 is 14 residues long. From germline, CDR1 is SGHAT and CDR2 FQNNGV. V shed 4 bases, J shed 6 bases, and the junction held 9 bases outside the gene matches. The CDR3 is CASSSNRGFGEQYF. The CDR3 DNA reads TGTGCCAGCAGCTCCAACAGGGGCTTTGGCGAGCAGTACTTC.

The chain has TRBV27 and TRBJ1-6, with no clear D. The germline gives CDR1 MNHEY, CDR2 SMNVEV (reference sequence). Between the trimmed V and J ends, which lost 3 bases and 9 bases, there was a span of 12 bases. The CDR3 loop spans 14 amino acids. CDR3 DNA sequence: TGTGCCAGCAGTTTGACCCAGGCGGGTTCACCCCTCCACTTT. Amino acids: CASSLTQAGSPLHF.

The J gene is TRBJ2-3, the V gene TRBV15; the D gene is possibly TRBD1 (6 bases). V was shortened by 4 bases and J by 5 bases, with 13 bases between the two germline ends. This CDR3 comprises 14 residues. Germline CDR1 and CDR2: LNHNV and YYDKDF (reference sequence). CDR3 amino acids: CATSKAQQGDTQYF. For the CDR3, the DNA is TGTGCCACCAGCAAAGCTCAACAGGGAGATACGCAGTATTTT.

The chain joins TRBV20-1 to TRBJ2-1; D uncertain. The CDR3 runs 11 residues. V was pared by 6 bases and J by 7 bases, with 10 bases between. From germline, CDR1 is DFQATT and CDR2 SNEGSKA (reference sequence). DNA for the CDR3: TGCAGTGCAAGCAGGCCAAATGAGCAGTTCTTC. The encoded protein is CSASRPNEQFF.

This clone was seen once. This rearrangement joins TRBV5-4 to TRBJ2-1; 7 bases are a match to TRBD1. The CDR3 has 15 amino acids. V was pared by 4 bases and J by 8 bases, with 12 bases of the junction left unmatched. The germline V gene has CDR1 SGHNT and CDR2 YYREEE (reference sequence). The CDR3: CASSQRQGRDDEQFF. The CDR3 DNA reads as TGTGCCAGCAGCCAGAGACAGGGTAGGGACGATGAGCAGTTCTTC. Drawing the rest from reference TRBV5-4 and TRBJ2-1, the complete variable domain is ETGVTQSPTHLIKTRGQQVTLRCSSQSGHNTVSWYQQALGQGPQFIFQYYREEENGRGNFPPRFSGLQFPNYSSELNVNALELDDSALYLCASSQRQGRDDEQFFGPGTRLTVL.